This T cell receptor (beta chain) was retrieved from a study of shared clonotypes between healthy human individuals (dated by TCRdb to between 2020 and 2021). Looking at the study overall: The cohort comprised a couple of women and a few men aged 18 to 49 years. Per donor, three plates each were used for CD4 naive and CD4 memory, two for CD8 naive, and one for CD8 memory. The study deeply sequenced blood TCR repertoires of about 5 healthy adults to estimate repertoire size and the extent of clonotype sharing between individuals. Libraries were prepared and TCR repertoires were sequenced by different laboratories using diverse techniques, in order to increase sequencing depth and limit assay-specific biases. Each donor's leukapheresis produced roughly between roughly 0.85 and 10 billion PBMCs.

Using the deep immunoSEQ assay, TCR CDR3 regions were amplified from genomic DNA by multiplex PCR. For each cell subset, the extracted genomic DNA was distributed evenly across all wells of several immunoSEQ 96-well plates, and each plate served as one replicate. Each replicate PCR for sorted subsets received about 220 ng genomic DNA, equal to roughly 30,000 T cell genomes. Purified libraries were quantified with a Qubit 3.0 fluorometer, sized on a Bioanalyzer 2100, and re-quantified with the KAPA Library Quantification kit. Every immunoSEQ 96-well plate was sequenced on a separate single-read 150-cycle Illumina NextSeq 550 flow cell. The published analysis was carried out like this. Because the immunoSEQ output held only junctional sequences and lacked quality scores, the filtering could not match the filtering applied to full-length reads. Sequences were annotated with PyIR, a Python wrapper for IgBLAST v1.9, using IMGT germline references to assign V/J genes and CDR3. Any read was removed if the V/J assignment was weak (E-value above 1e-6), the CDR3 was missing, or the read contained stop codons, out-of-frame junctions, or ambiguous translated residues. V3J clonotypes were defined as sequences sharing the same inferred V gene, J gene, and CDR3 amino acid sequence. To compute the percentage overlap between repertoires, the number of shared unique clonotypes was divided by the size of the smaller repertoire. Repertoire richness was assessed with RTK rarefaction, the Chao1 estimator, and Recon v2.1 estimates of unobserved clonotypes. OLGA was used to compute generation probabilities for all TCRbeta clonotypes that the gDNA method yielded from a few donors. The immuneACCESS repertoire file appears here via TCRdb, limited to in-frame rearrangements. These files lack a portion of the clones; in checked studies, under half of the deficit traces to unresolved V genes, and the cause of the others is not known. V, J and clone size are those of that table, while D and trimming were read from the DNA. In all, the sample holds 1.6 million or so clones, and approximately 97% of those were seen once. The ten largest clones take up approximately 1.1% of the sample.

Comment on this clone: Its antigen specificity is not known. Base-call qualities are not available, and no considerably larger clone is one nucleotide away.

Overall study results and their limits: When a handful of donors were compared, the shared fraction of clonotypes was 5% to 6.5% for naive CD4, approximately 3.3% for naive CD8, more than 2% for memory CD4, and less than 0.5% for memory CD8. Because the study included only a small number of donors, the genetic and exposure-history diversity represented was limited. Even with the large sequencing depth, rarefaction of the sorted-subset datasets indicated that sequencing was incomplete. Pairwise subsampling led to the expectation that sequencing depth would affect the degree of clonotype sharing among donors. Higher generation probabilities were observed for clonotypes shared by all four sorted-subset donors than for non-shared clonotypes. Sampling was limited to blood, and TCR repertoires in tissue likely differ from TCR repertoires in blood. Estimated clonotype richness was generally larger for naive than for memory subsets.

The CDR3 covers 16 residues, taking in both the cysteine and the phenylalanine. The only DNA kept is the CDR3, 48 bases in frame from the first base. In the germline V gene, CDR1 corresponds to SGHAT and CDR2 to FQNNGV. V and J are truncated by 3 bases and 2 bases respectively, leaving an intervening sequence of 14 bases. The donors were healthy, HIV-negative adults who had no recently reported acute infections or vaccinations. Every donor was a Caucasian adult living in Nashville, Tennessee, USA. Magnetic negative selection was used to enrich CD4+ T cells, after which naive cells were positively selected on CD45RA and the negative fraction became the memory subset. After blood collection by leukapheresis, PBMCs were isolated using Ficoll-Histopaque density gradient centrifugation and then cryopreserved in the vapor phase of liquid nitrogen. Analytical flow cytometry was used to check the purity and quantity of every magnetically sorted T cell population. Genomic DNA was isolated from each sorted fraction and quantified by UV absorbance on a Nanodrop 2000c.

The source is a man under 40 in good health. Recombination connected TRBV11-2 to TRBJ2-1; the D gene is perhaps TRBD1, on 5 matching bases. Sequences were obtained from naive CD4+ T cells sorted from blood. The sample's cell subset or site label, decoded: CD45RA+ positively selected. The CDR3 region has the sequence CASSLSPDSAYNEQFF. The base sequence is TGTGCCAGCAGCTTGTCTCCCGACAGCGCCTACAATGAGCAGTTCTTC.